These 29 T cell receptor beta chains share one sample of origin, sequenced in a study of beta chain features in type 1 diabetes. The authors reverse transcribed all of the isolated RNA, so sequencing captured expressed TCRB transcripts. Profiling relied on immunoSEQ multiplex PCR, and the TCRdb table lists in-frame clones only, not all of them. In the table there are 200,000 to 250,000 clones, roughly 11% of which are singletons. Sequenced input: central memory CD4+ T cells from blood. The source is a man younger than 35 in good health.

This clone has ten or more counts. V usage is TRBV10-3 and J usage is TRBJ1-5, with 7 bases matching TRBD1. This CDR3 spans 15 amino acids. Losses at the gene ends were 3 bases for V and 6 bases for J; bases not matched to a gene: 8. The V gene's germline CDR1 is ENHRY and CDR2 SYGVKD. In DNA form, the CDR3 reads TGTGCCATCAGTGATGAAGGGGGCTCTGGTCAGCCCCAGCATTTT. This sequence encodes CAISDEGGSGQPQHF.

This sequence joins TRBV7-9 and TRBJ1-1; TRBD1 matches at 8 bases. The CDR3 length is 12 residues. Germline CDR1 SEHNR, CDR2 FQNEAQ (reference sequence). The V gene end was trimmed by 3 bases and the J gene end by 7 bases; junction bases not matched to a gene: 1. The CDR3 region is CASSLGQDEAFF. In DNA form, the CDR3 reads TGTGCCAGCAGCTTGGGACAGGATGAAGCTTTCTTT.

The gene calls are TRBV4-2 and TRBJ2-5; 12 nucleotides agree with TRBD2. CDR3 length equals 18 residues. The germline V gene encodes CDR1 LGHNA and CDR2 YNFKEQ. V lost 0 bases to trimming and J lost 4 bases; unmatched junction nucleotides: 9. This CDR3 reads CASSQDQSLAGGLETQYF. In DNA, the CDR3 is TGTGCCAGCAGCCAAGACCAGTCACTAGCGGGAGGCTTAGAGACCCAGTACTTC.

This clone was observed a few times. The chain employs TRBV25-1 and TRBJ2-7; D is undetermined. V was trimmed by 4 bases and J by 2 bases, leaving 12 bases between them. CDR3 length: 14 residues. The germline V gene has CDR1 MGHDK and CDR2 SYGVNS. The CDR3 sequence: CASSGGPRPYEQYF. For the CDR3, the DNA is TGTGCCAGCAGTGGAGGCCCGCGGCCCTACGAGCAGTACTTC.

This chain's CDR3 is CASSPGPMFIYEQYF. CDR3 bases: TGTGCCAGCAGCCCAGGACCGATGTTTATATACGAGCAGTACTTC. The chain joins TRBV7-2 to TRBJ2-7; D gene uncertain. V shed 5 bases and J shed 4 bases, with 18 bases lying between them. CDR1 and CDR2 from the germline V gene are SGHTA and FQGNSA. The CDR3 covers 15 residues.

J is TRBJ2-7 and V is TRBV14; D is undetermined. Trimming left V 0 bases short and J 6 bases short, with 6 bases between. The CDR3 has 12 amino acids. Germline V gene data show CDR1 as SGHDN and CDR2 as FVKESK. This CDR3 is CASSQEGPEQYF. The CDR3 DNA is TGTGCCAGCAGCCAAGAAGGCCCCGAGCAGTACTTC.

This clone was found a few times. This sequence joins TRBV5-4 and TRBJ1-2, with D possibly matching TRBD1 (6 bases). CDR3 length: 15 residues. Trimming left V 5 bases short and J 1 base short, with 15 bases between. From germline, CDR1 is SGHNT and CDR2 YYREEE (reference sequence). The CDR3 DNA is TGTGCCAGCAGTTCCGGGGGCATTTATAACTATGGCTACACCTTC. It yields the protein CASSSGGIYNYGYTF.

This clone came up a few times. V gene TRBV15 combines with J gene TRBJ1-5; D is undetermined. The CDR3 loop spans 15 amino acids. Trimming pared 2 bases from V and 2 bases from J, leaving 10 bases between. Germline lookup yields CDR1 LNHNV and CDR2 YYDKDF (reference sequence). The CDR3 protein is CATSRPSSGNQPQHF. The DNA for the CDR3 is TGTGCCACCAGCAGACCCAGCAGTGGCAATCAGCCCCAGCATTTT.

The CDR3: CASSAVGQSTDTQYF. The DNA of the CDR3 is TGTGCCAGCAGTGCCGTGGGACAGAGCACAGATACGCAGTATTTT. This chain uses TRBV6-1 with TRBJ2-3; the match to TRBD1 covers 7 bases. Germline CDR1 MNHNS, CDR2 SASEGT. The CDR3 is 15 amino acids. V shed 4 bases, J shed 0 bases, and the junction held 4 bases outside the gene matches.

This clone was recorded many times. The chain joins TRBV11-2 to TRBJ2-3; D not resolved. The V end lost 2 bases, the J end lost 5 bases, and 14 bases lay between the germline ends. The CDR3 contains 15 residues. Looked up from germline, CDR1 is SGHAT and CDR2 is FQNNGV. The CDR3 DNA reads TGTGCCAGCAGCTTATACTGGGGTACGGGAGATACGCAGTATTTT. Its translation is CASSLYWGTGDTQYF.

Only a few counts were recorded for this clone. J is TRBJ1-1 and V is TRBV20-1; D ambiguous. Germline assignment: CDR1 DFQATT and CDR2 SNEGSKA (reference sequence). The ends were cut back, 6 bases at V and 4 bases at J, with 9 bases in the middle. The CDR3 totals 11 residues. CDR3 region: CSADLGTEAFF. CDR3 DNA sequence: TGCAGTGCCGACCTAGGCACTGAAGCTTTCTTT.

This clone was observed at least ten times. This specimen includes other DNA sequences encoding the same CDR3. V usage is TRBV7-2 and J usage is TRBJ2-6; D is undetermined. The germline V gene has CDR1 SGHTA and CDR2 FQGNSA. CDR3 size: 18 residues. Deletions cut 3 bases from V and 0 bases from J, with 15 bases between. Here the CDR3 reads CASSFVTRRNSGANVLTF. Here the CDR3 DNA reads TGTGCCAGCAGCTTTGTAACCAGGCGCAACTCTGGGGCCAACGTCCTGACTTTC.

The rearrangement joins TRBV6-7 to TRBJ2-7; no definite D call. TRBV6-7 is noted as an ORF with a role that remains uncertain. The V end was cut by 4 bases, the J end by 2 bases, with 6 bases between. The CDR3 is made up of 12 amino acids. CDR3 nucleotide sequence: TGTGCCAGCAGTTCCCTGCCCTACGAGCAGTACTTC. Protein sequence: CASSSLPYEQYF.

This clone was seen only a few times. The CDR3 region has the DNA TGTGCCAGCAGTTTATTGGGGGCTGGAAACATTCAGTACTTC. Its protein is CASSLLGAGNIQYF. This sequence joins TRBV28 and TRBJ2-4, with D possibly matching TRBD1 (6 bases). V lost 1 base, J lost 6 bases, and 10 bases lay in between. Germline assignment: CDR1 MDHEN and CDR2 SYDVKM. The length of the CDR3 is 14 residues.

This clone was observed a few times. CDR3 in DNA: TGCAGCGGCGACCTGACTAGATCCAGTGAGCAGTTCTTC. It encodes CSGDLTRSSEQFF. The chain employs TRBV29-1 and TRBJ2-1; TRBD2 is a possible D gene (6 bases). Trimming shortened V by 7 bases and J by 9 bases, and 19 bases separated the two germline ends. The CDR3 is 13 residues long. Germline V lookup: CDR1 SQVTM, CDR2 ANQGSEA.

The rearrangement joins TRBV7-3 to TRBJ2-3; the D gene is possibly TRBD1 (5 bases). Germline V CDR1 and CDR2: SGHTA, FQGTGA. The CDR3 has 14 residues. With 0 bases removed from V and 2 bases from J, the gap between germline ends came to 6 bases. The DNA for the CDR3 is TGTGCCAGCAGCTTAACGGGGCCCACAGATACGCAGTATTTT. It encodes CASSLTGPTDTQYF.

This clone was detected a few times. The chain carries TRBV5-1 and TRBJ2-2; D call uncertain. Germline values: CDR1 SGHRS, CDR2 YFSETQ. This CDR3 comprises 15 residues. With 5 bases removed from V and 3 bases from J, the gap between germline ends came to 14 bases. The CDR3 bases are TGCGCCAGCAGTTTCCGCCCCGCGGACACCGGGGAGCTGTTTTTT. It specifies CASSFRPADTGELFF.

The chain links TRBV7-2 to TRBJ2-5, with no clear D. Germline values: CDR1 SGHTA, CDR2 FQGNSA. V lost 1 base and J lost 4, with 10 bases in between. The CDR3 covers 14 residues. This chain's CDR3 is CASSLVVGVETQYF. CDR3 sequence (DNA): TGTGCCAGCAGCTTAGTGGTTGGGGTAGAGACCCAGTACTTC.

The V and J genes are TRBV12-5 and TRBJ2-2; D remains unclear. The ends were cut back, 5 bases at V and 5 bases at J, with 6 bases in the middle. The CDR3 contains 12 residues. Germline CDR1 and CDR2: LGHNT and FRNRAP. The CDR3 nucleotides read TGTGCTAGTGGTATCCCAACCGGGGAGCTGTTTTTT. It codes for CASGIPTGELFF.

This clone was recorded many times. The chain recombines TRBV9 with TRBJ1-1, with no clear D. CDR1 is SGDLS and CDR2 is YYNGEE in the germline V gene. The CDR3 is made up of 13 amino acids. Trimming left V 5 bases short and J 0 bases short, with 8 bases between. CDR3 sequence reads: CASRRAVNTEAFF. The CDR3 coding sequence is TGTGCCAGCAGGCGGGCGGTGAACACTGAAGCTTTCTTT.

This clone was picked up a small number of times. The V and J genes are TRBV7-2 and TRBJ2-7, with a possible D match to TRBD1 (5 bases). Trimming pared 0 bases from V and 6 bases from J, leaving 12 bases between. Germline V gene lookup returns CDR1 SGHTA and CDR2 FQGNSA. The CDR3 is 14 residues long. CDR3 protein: CASSLAQGWSEQYF. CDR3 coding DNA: TGTGCCAGCAGCTTAGCCCAGGGATGGAGCGAGCAGTACTTC.

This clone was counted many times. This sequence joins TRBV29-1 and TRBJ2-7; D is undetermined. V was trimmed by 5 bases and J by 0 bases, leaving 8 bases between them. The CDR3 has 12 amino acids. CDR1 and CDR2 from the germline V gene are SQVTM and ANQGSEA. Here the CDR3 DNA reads TGCAGCGTTCAGACGAGCTCCTACGAGCAGTACTTC. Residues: CSVQTSSYEQYF.

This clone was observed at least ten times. The CDR3 DNA reads TGTGCCAGCAGCTCACGACAGGGGGATTTGGATACGCAGTATTTT. This encodes CASSSRQGDLDTQYF. The chain has TRBV13 and TRBJ2-3; 9 nucleotides agree with TRBD1. V was clipped by 4 bases and J by 6 bases; unmatched bases: 8. The CDR3 contains 15 residues. CDR1 and CDR2 (germline): PRHDT, FYEKMQ (reference sequence).

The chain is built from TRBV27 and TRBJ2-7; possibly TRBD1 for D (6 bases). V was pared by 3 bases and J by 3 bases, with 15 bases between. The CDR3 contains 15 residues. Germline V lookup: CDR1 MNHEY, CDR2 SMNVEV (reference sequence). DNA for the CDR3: TGTGCCAGCAGTTTGTTAGGACAGCCGTACTACGAGCAGTACTTC. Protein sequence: CASSLLGQPYYEQYF.

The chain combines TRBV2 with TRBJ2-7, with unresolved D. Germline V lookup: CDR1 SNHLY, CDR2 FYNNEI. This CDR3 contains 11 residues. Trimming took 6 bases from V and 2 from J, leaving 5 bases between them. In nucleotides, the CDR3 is TGTGCCAGCAGCGCCGCCTACGAGCAGTACTTC. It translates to CASSAAYEQYF.

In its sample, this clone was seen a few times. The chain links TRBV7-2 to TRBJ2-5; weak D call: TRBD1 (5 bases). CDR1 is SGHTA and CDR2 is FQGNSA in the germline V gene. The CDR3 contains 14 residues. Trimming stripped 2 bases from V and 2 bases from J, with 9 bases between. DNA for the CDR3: TGTGCCAGCAGCTTAAGGGGTTTACAAGAGACCCAGTACTTC. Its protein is CASSLRGLQETQYF.

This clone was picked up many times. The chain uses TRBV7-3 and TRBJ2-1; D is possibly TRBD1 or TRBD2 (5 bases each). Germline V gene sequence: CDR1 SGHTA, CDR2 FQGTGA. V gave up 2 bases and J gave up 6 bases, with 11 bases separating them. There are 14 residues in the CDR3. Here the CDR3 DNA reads TGTGCCAGCAGCTTAGGGGGAGCTGGCAATGAGCAGTTCTTC. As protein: CASSLGGAGNEQFF.

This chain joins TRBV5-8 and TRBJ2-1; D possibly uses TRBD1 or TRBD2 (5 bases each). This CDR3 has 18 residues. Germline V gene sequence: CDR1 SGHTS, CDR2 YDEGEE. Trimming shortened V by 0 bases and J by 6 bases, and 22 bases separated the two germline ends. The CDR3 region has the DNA TGTGCCAGCAGCTTGGTGGTAGGTGTCTCCCCGAGGGGCAATGAGCAGTTCTTC. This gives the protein CASSLVVGVSPRGNEQFF.

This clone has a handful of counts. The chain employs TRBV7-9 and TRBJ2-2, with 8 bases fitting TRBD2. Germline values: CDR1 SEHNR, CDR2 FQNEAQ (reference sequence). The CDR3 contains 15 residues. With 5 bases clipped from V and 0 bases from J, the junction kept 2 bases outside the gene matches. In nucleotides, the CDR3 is TGTGCCAGCAGCCCGGGACTAGCGAACACCGGGGAGCTGTTTTTT. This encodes CASSPGLANTGELFF.